What follows are 21 T cell receptor beta chains derived from one specimen sequenced in a study of blood T cell repertoires in COVID-19. Assay: immunoSEQ multiplex PCR; the TCRdb copy retains only in-frame clones and omits some. The sample gives around 250,000 clones, roughly 80% of which show up once; less than 3.5% is in the top ten. Source material: peripheral blood. The receptors originated from a woman aged 18-29 years with acute or convalescent COVID-19.

This clone has just one count. The V and J genes are TRBV18 and TRBJ1-3; TRBD1 is a possible D gene (6 bases). Deletions cut 2 bases from V and 0 bases from J, with 11 bases between. The germline CDR1 and CDR2 sequences are KGHSH and LQKENI. CDR3 length equals 16 residues. This CDR3 reads CASSPGRTVSGNTIYF. CDR3 sequence (DNA): TGTGCCAGCTCACCAGGCAGGACAGTCTCTGGAAACACCATATATTTT.

The chain uses TRBV2 and TRBJ1-2; maybe TRBD1 (5 bases). Trimming stripped 6 bases from V and 6 bases from J, with 11 bases between. Germline V gene lookup returns CDR1 SNHLY and CDR2 FYNNEI. This CDR3 spans 12 amino acids. The CDR3 reads CASRGLPNGYTF. The CDR3 coding sequence is TGTGCCAGCAGGGGACTCCCGAATGGCTACACCTTC.

The rearrangement uses TRBV9 and TRBJ2-1; D is unclear. Trimming removed 0 bases at V and 9 bases at J, with 4 bases between. Germline CDR1 reads SGDLS; CDR2 reads YYNGEE. The CDR3 runs 11 residues. The CDR3 sequence is CASSVAGEQFF. CDR3 DNA: TGTGCCAGCAGCGTAGCAGGTGAGCAGTTCTTC.

This rearrangement joins TRBV6-5 to TRBJ1-4, with D maybe TRBD1 (6 bases). The CDR3 is 15 amino acids. Trimming cost V 1 base and J 7 bases, with 13 bases left between them. The germline CDR1 and CDR2 sequences are MNHEY and SVGAGI. The CDR3 DNA is TGTGCCAGCAGTTACTTCTTGGGGGCGGGTGAAAAACTGTTTTTT. Translating gives CASSYFLGAGEKLFF.

This sequence joins TRBV24-1 and TRBJ2-1; possibly TRBD2 for D (5 bases). Trimming cost V 7 bases and J 5 bases, with 14 bases left between them. The CDR3 totals 14 residues. Germline CDR1 and CDR2: KGHDR and SFDVKD. The CDR3 bases are TGTGCCACCAGAGATAACGTCGGGGACAATGAGCAGTTCTTC. This codes for CATRDNVGDNEQFF.

This clone occurred a few times. The chain uses TRBV5-4 and TRBJ1-2; 11 bases are a match to TRBD1. Germline V lookup: CDR1 SGHNT, CDR2 YYREEE (reference sequence). V was pared by 4 bases and J by 6 bases, with 5 bases of the junction left unmatched. The CDR3 extends over 14 amino acids. CDR3 DNA: TGTGCCAGCAGCCTGGACAGGGGGCAGGATGGCTACACCTTC. Its protein is CASSLDRGQDGYTF.

This clone was observed a few times. The chain couples TRBV27 to TRBJ1-2; D perhaps matches TRBD1 (5 bases). The germline V gene has CDR1 MNHEY and CDR2 SMNVEV (reference sequence). V was shortened by 6 bases and J by 0 bases, with 11 bases between the two germline ends. The CDR3 consists of 14 residues. DNA for the CDR3: TGTGCCAGCAGAATGACAGCCTCTAACTATGGCTACACCTTC. Residues: CASRMTASNYGYTF.

This clone was counted once. The chain recombines TRBV19 with TRBJ2-7, with a possible D match to TRBD2 (6 bases). With 5 bases removed from V and 2 bases from J, the gap between germline ends came to 16 bases. CDR3 length: 15 amino acids. From germline, CDR1 is LNHDA and CDR2 SQIVND (reference sequence). CDR3 residues: CASSLRLDSTYEQYF. As DNA, the CDR3 is TGTGCCAGTAGTCTCAGACTAGATTCTACCTACGAGCAGTACTTC.

This chain joins TRBV9 and TRBJ2-5; 9 bases match TRBD2. The CDR3 totals 14 residues. V trimming: 2 bases; J trimming: 5 bases; junction bases outside the gene matches: 4. The germline V gene has CDR1 SGDLS and CDR2 YYNGEE. Here the CDR3 reads CASSVGTSRETQYF. The CDR3 DNA is TGTGCCAGCAGCGTGGGGACTAGCCGGGAGACCCAGTACTTC. Filled out from reference TRBV9 and TRBJ2-5, the complete variable domain reads DSGVTQTPKHLITATGQRVTLRCSPRSGDLSVYWYQQSLDQGLQFLIQYYNGEERAKGNILERFSAQQFPDLHSELNLSSLELGDSALYFCASSVGTSRETQYFGPGTRLLVL.

A single count supports this clone. The chain combines TRBV5-4 with TRBJ2-5; 7 bases match TRBD2. V was clipped by 4 bases and J by 7 bases; unmatched bases: 13. CDR1 is SGHNT, CDR2 YYREEE, per germline (reference sequence). This CDR3 contains 15 residues. The CDR3 sequence is CASSPAGVNWATQYF. As DNA, the CDR3 is TGTGCCAGCAGCCCCGCGGGGGTGAATTGGGCGACCCAGTACTTC.

V is TRBV7-3 and J is TRBJ2-1; 11 bases line up with TRBD2. CDR1 is SGHTA, CDR2 FQGTGA, per germline. This CDR3 is built from 15 residues. J gave up 7 bases and V 5 bases, and 7 bases lay outside the gene matches. CDR3 bases: TGTGCCAGCAGCACCTCGGCTAGCGGGAGGAATGAGCAGTTCTTC. This gives the protein CASSTSASGRNEQFF.

This chain links TRBV7-2 with TRBJ2-3; D gene unclear. Trimming left V 2 bases short and J 4 bases short, with 10 bases between. Germline assignment: CDR1 SGHTA and CDR2 FQGNSA. The CDR3 extends over 14 amino acids. CDR3 amino acids: CASSLRGRPDTQYF. CDR3 nucleotide sequence: TGTGCCAGCAGCTTAAGAGGTCGGCCAGATACGCAGTATTTT.

The chain is built from TRBV11-2 and TRBJ1-2, with TRBD1 matching over 8 bases. The germline V gene has CDR1 SGHAT and CDR2 FQNNGV. The CDR3 runs 16 residues. Trimming cost V 4 bases and J 0 bases; bases outside gene matches: 7. CDR3 amino acids: CASSSGQGWTNYGYTF. The CDR3 DNA follows: TGTGCCAGCAGCTCTGGACAGGGCTGGACTAACTATGGCTACACCTTC.

The gene calls are TRBV29-1 and TRBJ1-3; 7 positions agree with TRBD1. The length of the CDR3 is 13 residues. The germline gives CDR1 SQVTM, CDR2 ANQGSEA. After removal of 7 bases from V and 3 bases from J, the junction contained 6 bases not matched to a gene. In DNA form, the CDR3 reads TGCAGCGGACAGACAGGGCTTGGAAACACCATATATTTT. Translating it yields CSGQTGLGNTIYF.

The rearrangement uses TRBV19 and TRBJ1-5, with D hard to call. The V end lost 5 bases, the J end lost 5 bases, and 16 bases lay between the germline ends. This CDR3 contains 15 residues. Germline-derived CDR1 and CDR2 are LNHDA and SQIVND (reference sequence). CDR3: CASSPASVSDQPQHF. The CDR3 DNA reads TGTGCCAGTAGTCCCGCTTCGGTGTCCGATCAGCCCCAGCATTTT.

This clone has just a few counts. This chain connects TRBV6-5 to TRBJ1-1, with D hard to call. With 7 bases removed from V and 3 bases from J, the gap between germline ends came to 15 bases. CDR1 is MNHEY, CDR2 SVGAGI, per germline. The CDR3 covers 14 residues. CDR3 sequence: CASNERVRDTEAFF. The CDR3 DNA sequence: TGTGCCAGCAACGAACGAGTGCGAGACACTGAAGCTTTCTTT.

The J gene is TRBJ1-2, the V gene TRBV28; D is unclear. Germline V gene sequence: CDR1 MDHEN, CDR2 SYDVKM. V was shortened by 1 base and J by 4 bases, with 4 bases between the two germline ends. There are 12 residues in the CDR3. The chain's CDR3 is CASSLSVYGYTF. CDR3 nucleotides: TGTGCCAGCAGTTTATCCGTCTATGGCTACACCTTC.

The chain joins TRBV30 to TRBJ1-2, with 9 bases fitting TRBD1. The germline gives CDR1 GTSNPN, CDR2 SVGIG (reference sequence). The V and J ends lost 8 bases and 5 bases, in that order; junction bases with no gene match: 15. The CDR3 loop spans 15 amino acids. The CDR3 bases are TGTGCCCGTATGACTACAGGGGGCCCTTGGTATGGCTACACCTTC. This gives the protein CARMTTGGPWYGYTF.

This rearrangement joins TRBV7-2 to TRBJ2-5; 7 bases match TRBD2. The CDR3 consists of 16 residues. From germline, CDR1 is SGHTA and CDR2 FQGNSA. Unmatched junction bases numbered 14, after V lost 5 bases and J lost 5 bases. CDR3 sequence (DNA): TGTGCCAGCAGCGCTCATGGTGGCGGGAGAGGTGAGACCCAGTACTTC. Translating gives CASSAHGGGRGETQYF.

The chain carries TRBV28 and TRBJ2-1; 8 bases map to TRBD2. Germline loops: CDR1 MDHEN, CDR2 SYDVKM. The J segment lost 7 bases and the V segment lost 7 bases, leaving 9 bases of the junction unmatched. This CDR3 has 14 residues. This CDR3 reads CASTPGTRFNEQFF. The CDR3 DNA sequence: TGTGCCAGCACCCCCGGGACTAGGTTTAATGAGCAGTTCTTC.

The chain uses TRBV6-5 and TRBJ1-5; tentatively, D is TRBD1 (6 bases). Germline V gene sequence: CDR1 MNHEY, CDR2 SVGAGI. The CDR3 runs 15 residues. V lost 0 bases to trimming and J lost 7 bases, with 13 bases between them. The CDR3 DNA is TGTGCCAGCAGTTACTCGAGTCAGGGGAGCCAGCCCCAGCATTTT. Its translation is CASSYSSQGSQPQHF.